This T cell receptor (beta chain) comes out of a study of human T cells and chemical hapten exposure. The wider study: It was small differences in pooled library volume that mainly caused per-sample TCR yields to vary.

As for this clonotype: Its cognate antigen is unknown.

Notes on the study in general: No change in TCRs above 1 in 1000 frequency was produced by DPC sensitization.

Within the library, unique molecular identifiers were attached to each individual cDNA molecule. Per the original methods: Counts of TCRs in each sample centred on a median of 95,638 and extended from approximately 25,000 to 650,000. TCRdb re-called the 5' RACE reads with MiXCR, one entry per CDR3 protein. The V and J calls follow TCRdb's processing rather than the paper's. There are around 82,000 distinct CDR3 sequences in the sample; under 10% occur only once, and approximately 2.5% lies in the top ten. The authors extracted total RNA from unfractionated whole blood. The germline V gene has CDR1 SGHRS and CDR2 YFSETQ. The CDR3 consists of 14 residues. V lost 0 bases and J lost 5, with 11 bases in between.

The source of this sequence is a male donor in good health. This rearrangement joins TRBV5-1 to TRBJ1-1, with unresolved D. As DNA, the CDR3 is TGCGCCAGCAGCTTGGGGCAGGAGGGAACTGAAGCTTTCTTT. It is translated as CASSLGQEGTEAFF.